These T cell receptor beta chains were read from a single sample in a study of cytomegalovirus exposure and HLA in healthy donors. Produced via immunoSEQ multiplex PCR; TCRdb's table is partial and in-frame only. The table records 100,000 or so clones, roughly 15% of them present only once. Sequencing input: PBMCs. These TCRs come from a female donor in good health and CMV-seronegative. CDR3s include the opening cysteine and the closing phenylalanine or tryptophan. The D gene is left open where the match is weak. Clone sizes are given selectively: once, few, many, or a class where the clone is expanded.

>TRBJ1-2|TRBD1|TRBV28|few
CASSEGQQYGYTF
TGTGCCAGCAGTGAGGGACAGCAGTATGGCTACACCTTC
>TRBJ1-1|NA|TRBV2|few
CASSEAAAGWKNTEAFF
TGTGCCAGCAGTGAAGCGGCCGCAGGGTGGAAGAACACTGAAGCTTTCTTT
>TRBJ2-3|TRBD2|TRBV9|NA
CASSVTERGGVTDTQYF
TGTGCCAGCAGCGTAACGGAGCGGGGGGGCGTCACAGATACGCAGTATTTT
>TRBJ1-5|NA|TRBV5-6|few
CASSFSERGENQPQHF
TGTGCCAGCAGCTTTAGTGAAAGGGGTGAGAATCAGCCCCAGCATTTT
>TRBJ1-5|TRBD1|TRBV30|few
CAWRATGASNQPQHF
TGTGCCTGGAGAGCGACAGGGGCGAGCAATCAGCCCCAGCATTTT
>TRBJ2-7|NA|TRBV11-1|few
CASSSTGTRSYEQYF
TGTGCCAGCAGCTCAACAGGCACCCGCTCCTACGAGCAGTACTTC
>TRBJ2-7|TRBD2|TRBV6-5|NA
CASSLRAGGYSYEQYF
TGTGCCAGCAGTTTAAGAGCGGGAGGGTACTCCTACGAGCAGTACTTC
>TRBJ1-3|TRBD1|TRBV7-2|NA
CASSLNRGSGNTIYF
TGTGCCAGCAGCTTGAACAGGGGCTCTGGAAACACCATATATTTT
>TRBJ2-2|TRBD2|TRBV9|NA
CASSVVTSGSGGELFF
TGTGCCAGCAGCGTCGTAACTAGCGGGAGTGGTGGGGAGCTGTTTTTT
>TRBJ1-4|NA|TRBV7-9|NA
CASGDRYHNEKLFF
TGTGCCAGCGGAGACAGATACCATAATGAAAAACTGTTTTTT
>TRBJ2-1|NA|TRBV27|few
CASSSTDLLYNEQFF
TGTGCCAGCAGTTCTACAGACCTCCTTTACAATGAGCAGTTCTTC
>TRBJ1-1|TRBD1|TRBV7-2|few
CASSPIQGSDTEAFF
TGTGCCAGCAGCCCGATACAGGGGTCCGACACTGAAGCTTTCTTT
>TRBJ2-7|TRBD2|TRBV7-8|few
CASSRAGLDGVGAGEQYF
TGTGCCAGCAGCCGGGCAGGACTAGACGGTGTTGGGGCTGGCGAGCAGTACTTC
>TRBJ1-5|NA|TRBV9|NA
CASSVPPSDIYSNQPQHF
TGTGCCAGCAGCGTTCCACCTTCGGACATATATAGCAATCAGCCCCAGCATTTT
>TRBJ1-2|TRBD1|TRBV7-9|NA
CASSPYRGNYGYTF
TGTGCCAGCAGCCCATACAGGGGTAACTATGGCTACACCTTC
>TRBJ1-1|NA|TRBV11-2|NA
CASSLSRNRVNTEAFF
TGTGCCAGCAGCTTATCCCGTAACAGGGTGAACACTGAAGCTTTCTTT
>TRBJ1-2|NA|TRBV11-2|many
CASSPDRIPYGYTF
TGTGCCAGCAGCCCCGACAGAATCCCGTATGGCTACACCTTC
>TRBJ1-2|TRBD1|TRBV7-8|few
CASSLDVQGVGYTF
TGTGCCAGCAGCTTAGACGTACAGGGGGTTGGCTACACCTTC
>TRBJ2-7|NA|TRBV28|NA
CASRKGLSLSYEQYF
TGTGCCAGCAGGAAGGGACTGAGTTTATCCTACGAGCAGTACTTC
>TRBJ2-1|TRBD2|TRBV5-1|few
CASSLGLADFEQFF
TGCGCCAGCAGCTTGGGACTAGCGGACTTTGAGCAGTTCTTC
>TRBJ1-5|NA|TRBV9|NA
CASSEREGIKPQHF
TGTGCCAGCAGCGAGAGGGAGGGGATAAAGCCCCAGCATTTT
>TRBJ2-1|NA|TRBV13|NA
CASSLNSAGLEQFF
TGTGCCAGCAGCTTAAATAGCGCGGGACTTGAGCAGTTCTTC
>TRBJ1-1|NA|TRBV19|NA
CASSPEWGRIQNTEAFF
TGTGCCAGTAGTCCCGAGTGGGGGCGGATACAGAACACTGAAGCTTTCTTT
>TRBJ2-2|NA|TRBV4-2|few
CASSQAARAEKTGELFF
TGTGCCAGCAGCCAAGCCGCGAGGGCCGAAAAAACCGGGGAGCTGTTTTTT
>TRBJ1-6|NA|TRBV4-2|few
CASSQERRNSPLHF
TGTGCCAGCAGCCAGGAGCGAAGGAATTCACCCCTCCACTTT
>TRBJ2-7|NA|TRBV15|NA
CATSRQTRAEQYF
TGTGCCACCAGCAGACAGACACGTGCCGAGCAGTACTTC
>TRBJ2-7|NA|TRBV6-6|few
CASSYSWTGTTYEQYF
TGTGCCAGCAGTTACTCTTGGACAGGGACTACCTACGAGCAGTACTTC
>TRBJ2-1|TRBD2|TRBV4-2|few
CASSQTGTSGYNEQFF
TGTGCCAGCAGCCAGACCGGGACTAGCGGATACAATGAGCAGTTCTTC
>TRBJ2-7|TRBD2|TRBV6-6|NA
CASSYVLAGRYEQYF
TGTGCCAGCAGTTACGTCCTAGCGGGAAGATACGAGCAGTACTTC
>TRBJ2-7|NA|TRBV27|NA
CASSRVGGSEQYF
TGTGCCAGCAGTCGGGTCGGGGGTAGCGAGCAGTACTTC
>TRBJ1-1|NA|TRBV2|NA
CASSTSQGLEAFF
TGTGCCAGCAGTACCAGCCAGGGCTTAGAAGCTTTCTTT
>TRBJ2-7|TRBD1|TRBV2|few
CASRTPDRTLYEQYF
TGTGCCAGCAGGACACCGGACAGGACCCTCTACGAGCAGTACTTC
>TRBJ2-7|TRBD1|TRBV18|few
CASSPTGTGGYEQYF
TGTGCCAGCTCACCCACCGGGACAGGGGGTTACGAGCAGTACTTC
>TRBJ2-7|TRBD2|TRBV7-2|NA
CASSLGLAGVFWGEQYF
TGTGCCAGCAGCTTAGGGCTAGCGGGAGTATTCTGGGGCGAGCAGTACTTC
>TRBJ2-3|TRBD1|TRBV7-2|NA
CASSSPGQGAGDTQYF
TGTGCCAGCAGCTCTCCGGGACAGGGGGCCGGAGATACGCAGTATTTT
>TRBJ1-2|TRBD1|TRBV28|NA
CASRPGTGIYGYTF
TGTGCCAGCAGGCCCGGGACAGGAATTTATGGCTACACCTTC
>TRBJ2-7|NA|TRBV2|once
CASSVGQGYEQYF
TGTGCCAGCAGTGTCGGGCAGGGCTACGAGCAGTACTTC
>TRBJ2-7|NA|TRBV7-7|few
CASSLGERDEQYF
TGTGCTAGCAGCTTAGGGGAGAGGGACGAGCAGTACTTC
>TRBJ2-1|TRBD2|TRBV7-2|NA
CASSSRTSGAYNEQFF
TGTGCCAGCAGCTCAAGGACTAGCGGGGCCTACAATGAGCAGTTCTTC
>TRBJ1-5|NA|TRBV28|few
CASTRGDDSNQPQHF
TGTGCCAGCACCCGAGGTGATGATAGCAATCAGCCCCAGCATTTT
>TRBJ2-5|NA|TRBV4-3|few
CASSQDEAGQETQYF
TGCGCCAGCAGCCAAGATGAAGCAGGGCAAGAGACCCAGTACTTC
>TRBJ1-5|NA|TRBV15|few
CATSRVANSRGQPQHF
TGTGCCACCAGCAGAGTCGCGAATTCGAGAGGGCAGCCCCAGCATTTT
>TRBJ2-3|NA|TRBV4-3|NA
CASSERRGRDTQYF
TGCGCCAGCAGCGAGCGACGAGGGCGAGATACGCAGTATTTT
>TRBJ2-5|TRBD2|TRBV9|few
CASSVGDSGGIETQYF
TGTGCCAGCAGCGTTGGGGATAGCGGGGGTATAGAGACCCAGTACTTC
>TRBJ2-3|TRBD1|TRBV15|few
CATSSRGTDTQYF
TGTGCCACCAGCAGCAGGGGGACAGATACGCAGTATTTT
>TRBJ1-1|TRBD1|TRBV29-1|NA
CSVQNTGQPNTEAFF
TGCAGCGTTCAAAACACGGGACAGCCGAACACTGAAGCTTTCTTT
>TRBJ1-1|NA|TRBV19|NA
CASSFQTEGNTEAFF
TGTGCCAGTAGTTTCCAGACAGAAGGGAACACTGAAGCTTTCTTT
>TRBJ1-5|NA|TRBV6-5|NA
CASSSQNNQPQHF
TGTGCCAGCAGTTCCCAGAACAATCAGCCCCAGCATTTT
>TRBJ1-3|NA|TRBV7-6|NA
CASSLIGTGNTIYF
TGTGCCAGCAGCTTGATCGGGACTGGAAACACCATATATTTT
>TRBJ2-7|TRBD2|TRBV30|few
CAWSAGWRGSSYEQYF
TGTGCCTGGAGTGCTGGATGGCGGGGGAGCTCCTACGAGCAGTACTTC
>TRBJ2-7|NA|TRBV7-2|NA
CASSLDRAVRRPGSYEQYF
TGTGCCAGCAGCTTAGACCGGGCCGTAAGGCGTCCAGGGTCTTACGAGCAGTACTTC
>TRBJ1-1|TRBD1|TRBV5-1|NA
CASSLGRDSEAFF
TGCGCCAGCAGCTTGGGCCGGGACAGCGAAGCTTTCTTT
>TRBJ1-5|NA|TRBV6-1|few
CASSDRDNQPQHF
TGTGCCAGCAGTGACAGGGACAATCAGCCCCAGCATTTT